These T cell receptor beta chains were read from a single sample in a study of blood T cell repertoires in COVID-19. TCRdb's copy holds only in-frame clones and misses some; the assay was immunoSEQ multiplex PCR. Of a few hundred thousand clones in the sample, around 87% were seen once. Material for sequencing was peripheral blood. The receptors were sampled from a woman in her 50s with acute or convalescent COVID-19. Both conserved end residues are part of each CDR3. D genes are given only for firm matches. Clone size is not always given. Where it is, it says once, few, many or a class for expanded clones.

clone_size j_call cdr3_length d_call v_call cdr3_nt cdr3_aa
- TRBJ2-7 15 TRBD2 TRBV6-2/TRBV6-3 TGTGCCAGCAGTTACATAAGCGGGAGGCCCTACGAGCAGTACTTC CASSYISGRPYEQYF
- TRBJ2-3 14 - TRBV27 TGTGCCAGCAGTCCCAATGGAGAGCTAGATACGCAGTATTTT CASSPNGELDTQYF
- TRBJ2-3 15 - TRBV5-4 TGTGCCAGCAGCTTGGAGGGGGGGGGCACAGATACGCAGTATTTT CASSLEGGGTDTQYF
once TRBJ1-1 15 TRBD1 TRBV9 TGTGCCAGCAGCGTAGTAGGACAGGGGGCGGTTGAAGCTTTCTTT CASSVVGQGAVEAFF
- TRBJ2-3 16 - TRBV6-5 TGTGCCAGCAGTTACTCGGCAGGGGTATTCACAGATACGCAGTATTTT CASSYSAGVFTDTQYF
- TRBJ2-7 15 - TRBV24-1 TGTGCCACCAGTGATTCAGGGATGCCCACCTACGAGCAGTACTTC CATSDSGMPTYEQYF
- TRBJ2-2 15 TRBD2 TRBV7-3 TGTGCCAGCAGCCTAGCGGGAGGAAACACCGGGGAGCTGTTTTTT CASSLAGGNTGELFF
few TRBJ1-1 14 - TRBV28 TGTGCCAGCAGTTTAGGGGGGGCTCGAGATGAAGCTTTCTTT CASSLGGARDEAFF
- TRBJ2-3 14 - TRBV10-3 TGTGCCATCGGTGAGGGACTTCTCACAGATACGCAGTATTTT CAIGEGLLTDTQYF
- TRBJ2-1 14 TRBD2 TRBV29-1 TGCAGCGTTGTAACTAGCGGGATCGGGGATGAGCAGTTCTTC CSVVTSGIGDEQFF
once TRBJ2-7 13 TRBD1 TRBV2 TGTGCCAGCAGGGTGACAGGGGGACACGAGCAGTACTTC CASRVTGGHEQYF
once TRBJ2-2 16 TRBD1 TRBV24-1 TGTGCCACCGGAGAGAGGACAGGGGGGAACACCGGGGAGCTGTTTTTT CATGERTGGNTGELFF
- TRBJ1-2 13 - TRBV3-1/TRBV3-2 TGTGCCAGCAGCCAGGGCTTGCGTACAGGCTACACCTTC CASSQGLRTGYTF
- TRBJ1-3 12 - TRBV7-9 TGTGCCAGCAGCTTACGTGGAAACACCATATATTTT CASSLRGNTIYF
- TRBJ2-6 19 TRBD2 TRBV7-8 TGTGCCAGCAGAACCCGGACTAGCGGGTACCCCTCTGGGGCCAACGTCCTGACTTTC CASRTRTSGYPSGANVLTF
once TRBJ2-3 16 - TRBV10-3 TGTGCCATCAGTGGGTCCGCGGGAAGGTTGACAGATACGCAGTATTTT CAISGSAGRLTDTQYF
- TRBJ2-7 11 - TRBV10-3 TGTGCCATCAGTGCCGATAGCGAGCAGTACTTC CAISADSEQYF
- TRBJ2-3 14 TRBD1 TRBV19 TGTGCCAGTCAGGGGGCAGGTCGCACAGATACGCAGTATTTT CASQGAGRTDTQYF
- TRBJ1-5 13 TRBD1 TRBV28 TGTGCCAGCAGCCCCACCGGACAGGGCGGCCGGCATTTT CASSPTGQGGRHF
- TRBJ2-6 15 TRBD1 TRBV9 TGTGCCAGCAGCGCCCAGGGGGCTGGGGCCAACGTCCTGACTTTC CASSAQGAGANVLTF
- TRBJ2-1 14 - TRBV5-1 TGCGCCAGCAGCTTGGTTGACTCCGCCAATGAGCAGTTCTTC CASSLVDSANEQFF
- TRBJ2-7 13 - TRBV30 TGTGCCTGGAGTTTCTCACAGCACTACGAGCAGTACTTC CAWSFSQHYEQYF
few TRBJ2-3 16 TRBD2 TRBV5-1 TGCGCCAGCAGCCCTGGACTAGCGGGAGGGCGGGATACGCAGTATTTT CASSPGLAGGRDTQYF
- TRBJ1-5 13 - TRBV11-2 TGTGCCAGCAGCTTAGATGAGAATCAGCCCCAGCATTTT CASSLDENQPQHF
once TRBJ1-5 13 - TRBV5-1 TGCGCCAGCATTGGAGGGGAACATCAGCCCCAGCATTTT CASIGGEHQPQHF
- TRBJ2-3 16 TRBD2 TRBV6-4 TGTGCCAGCAGCGGCGGGATAGCGGGATCAGGGGATACGCAGTATTTT CASSGGIAGSGDTQYF
- TRBJ1-1 11 - TRBV3-1/TRBV3-2 TGTGCCAGCAGCCATCTCAGTGAAGCTTTCTTT CASSHLSEAFF
- TRBJ1-1 14 TRBD1 TRBV4-1 TGCGCCAGCAGGAAGGACAGGGGGTCGGCTGAAGCTTTCTTT CASRKDRGSAEAFF
- TRBJ2-7 14 TRBD2 TRBV19 TGTGCCAGTAACCGGGGGGGCAGCTCCTACGAGCAGTACTTC CASNRGGSSYEQYF
- TRBJ2-7 14 - TRBV5-1 TGCGCCAGCAGCTTGGCAGGGCAGGGTACCGAGCAGTACTTC CASSLAGQGTEQYF
- TRBJ2-2 15 TRBD2 TRBV2 TGTGCCAGCAGTGGCGGGAGGGCCGCCACCGGGGAGCTGTTTTTT CASSGGRAATGELFF
- TRBJ2-1 14 - TRBV7-9 TGTGCCAGCAGCTTACGGCCAGCGGACAATGAGCAGTTCTTC CASSLRPADNEQFF
once TRBJ2-5 16 - TRBV4-2 TGTGCCAGCAGCCTCGGGTTACTAGGAGGGGAAGAGACCCAGTACTTC CASSLGLLGGEETQYF
- TRBJ2-7 14 - TRBV5-4 TGTGCCAGCAGCTTTTCCGGGAGCTCCTACGAGCAGTACTTC CASSFSGSSYEQYF
- TRBJ1-4 17 TRBD1 TRBV4-1 TGCGCCAGCAGCCAAGGTGGGACAGGGCCCACTAATGAAAAACTGTTTTTT CASSQGGTGPTNEKLFF
- TRBJ1-1 14 TRBD1 TRBV19 TGTGCCACCCATCCCGGGACAGGGGAGTCTGAAGCTTTCTTT CATHPGTGESEAFF
- TRBJ2-1 10 - TRBV12-1 TGTGCCAGCAGCCATGCGGGGCAGTTCTTC CASSHAGQFF
- TRBJ2-1 16 TRBD2 TRBV2 TGTGCCAGCAAGTTATCGGTACTAGCGGTCTACAATGAGCAGTTCTTC CASKLSVLAVYNEQFF
- TRBJ1-1 13 - TRBV7-2 TGTGCCAGCAGCCCTTTAACAGGTTCTGAAGCTTTCTTT CASSPLTGSEAFF
- TRBJ1-3 15 - TRBV6-5 TGTGCCAGCACCATGGACAGAAGCTCTGGAAACACCATATATTTT CASTMDRSSGNTIYF
- TRBJ1-4 13 - TRBV29-1 TGCAGCGTTGGGGACATAGTCGATGAAAAACTGTTTTTT CSVGDIVDEKLFF
- TRBJ2-2 15 TRBD1 TRBV6-5 TGTGCCAGCACCCCGGTGGGACAGGGGACCGGGGAGCTGTTTTTT CASTPVGQGTGELFF
- TRBJ2-5 15 TRBD2 TRBV24-1 TGTGCCACCAGTGATACTGGGAGGGGACGAGAGACCCAGTACTTC CATSDTGRGRETQYF
- TRBJ1-1 15 - TRBV21-1 TGTGCCAGCAGCAAGGCAGGGCCCCGGGGGACTGAAGCTTTCTTT CASSKAGPRGTEAFF
- TRBJ1-2 15 TRBD1 TRBV5-1 TGCGCCAGCAGCTTGGATACAGGGGGCGGCTATGGCTACACCTTC CASSLDTGGGYGYTF
- TRBJ2-6 21 - TRBV21-1 TGTGCCAGCAGCAAAGAAGTCCACAGGTATGGTCTCGGCTCTGGGGCCAACGTCCTGACTTTC CASSKEVHRYGLGSGANVLTF
once TRBJ2-1 16 - TRBV9 TGTGCCAGCAGCCGTCTTCCGGGGTCCCACTACAATGAGCAGTTCTTC CASSRLPGSHYNEQFF
- TRBJ2-5 14 TRBD2 TRBV27 TGTGCCAGCAGTTCTGGCGGGAGGAGGGAGACCCAGTACTTC CASSSGGRRETQYF
- TRBJ2-4 15 TRBD1 TRBV6-5 TGTGCCAGCAGTCCGGGACAGGCAGCCAAAAACATTCAGTACTTC CASSPGQAAKNIQYF
- TRBJ2-5 15 - TRBV27 TGTGCCAGCAGTTTAGGTCCCGGGTTACAAGAGACCCAGTACTTC CASSLGPGLQETQYF
- TRBJ1-1 15 - TRBV9 TGTGCCAGCAGCGTAGTGTGGGGCATGAACACTGAAGCTTTCTTT CASSVVWGMNTEAFF
few TRBJ2-1 15 TRBD1 TRBV5-4 TGTGCCAGCAGCCCAACCGGGACAGCAAACAATGAGCAGTTCTTC CASSPTGTANNEQFF
- TRBJ1-5 16 TRBD1 TRBV4-1 TGCGCCAGCAGCCAAGCTCAGGGGGTTGTCAATCAGCCCCAGCATTTT CASSQAQGVVNQPQHF
- TRBJ2-3 19 TRBD2 TRBV4-3 TGCGCCAGCAGCCAGCGACTAGCGGCCCCGAGTCTTAGCACAGATACGCAGTATTTT CASSQRLAAPSLSTDTQYF